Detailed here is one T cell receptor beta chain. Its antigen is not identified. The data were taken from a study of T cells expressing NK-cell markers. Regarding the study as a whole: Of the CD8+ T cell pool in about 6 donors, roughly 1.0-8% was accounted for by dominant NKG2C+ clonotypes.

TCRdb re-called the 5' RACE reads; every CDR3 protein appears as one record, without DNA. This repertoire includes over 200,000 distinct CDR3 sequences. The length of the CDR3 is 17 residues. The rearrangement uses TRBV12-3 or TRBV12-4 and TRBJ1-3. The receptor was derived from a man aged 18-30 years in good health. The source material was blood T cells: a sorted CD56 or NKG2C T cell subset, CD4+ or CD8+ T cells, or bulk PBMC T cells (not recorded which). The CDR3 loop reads CASSLQGLMRGGNTIYF.